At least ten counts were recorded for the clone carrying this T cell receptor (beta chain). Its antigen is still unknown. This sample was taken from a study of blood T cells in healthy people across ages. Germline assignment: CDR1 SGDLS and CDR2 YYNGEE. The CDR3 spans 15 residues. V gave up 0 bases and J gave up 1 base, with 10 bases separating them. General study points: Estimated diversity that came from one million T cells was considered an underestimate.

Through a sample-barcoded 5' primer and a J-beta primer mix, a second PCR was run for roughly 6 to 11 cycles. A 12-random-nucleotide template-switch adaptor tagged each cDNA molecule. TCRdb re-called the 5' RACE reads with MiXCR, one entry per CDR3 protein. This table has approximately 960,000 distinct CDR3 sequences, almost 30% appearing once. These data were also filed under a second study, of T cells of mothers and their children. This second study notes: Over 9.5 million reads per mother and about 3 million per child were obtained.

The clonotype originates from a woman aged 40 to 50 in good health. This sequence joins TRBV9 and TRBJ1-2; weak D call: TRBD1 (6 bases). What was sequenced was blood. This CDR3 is CASSVGTASNYGYTF. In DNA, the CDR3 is TGTGCCAGCAGCGTAGGGACAGCGAGTAACTATGGCTACACCTTC. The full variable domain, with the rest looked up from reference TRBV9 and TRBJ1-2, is DSGVTQTPKHLITATGQRVTLRCSPRSGDLSVYWYQQSLDQGLQFLIQYYNGEERAKGNILERFSAQQFPDLHSELNLSSLELGDSALYFCASSVGTASNYGYTFGSGTRLTVV.